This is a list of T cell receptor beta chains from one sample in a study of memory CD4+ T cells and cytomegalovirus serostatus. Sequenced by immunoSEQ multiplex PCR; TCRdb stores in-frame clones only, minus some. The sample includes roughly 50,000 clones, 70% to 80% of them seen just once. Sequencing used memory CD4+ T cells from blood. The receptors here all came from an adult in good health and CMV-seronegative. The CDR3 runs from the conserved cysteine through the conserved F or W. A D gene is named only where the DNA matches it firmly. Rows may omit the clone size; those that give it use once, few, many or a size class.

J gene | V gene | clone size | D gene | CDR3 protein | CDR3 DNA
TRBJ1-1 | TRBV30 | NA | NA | CAWNGWTEAFF | TGTGCCTGGAACGGTTGGACTGAAGCTTTCTTT
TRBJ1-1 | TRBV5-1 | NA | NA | CASSSTGPKGEAFF | TGCGCCAGCAGCTCGACAGGACCAAAGGGTGAAGCTTTCTTT
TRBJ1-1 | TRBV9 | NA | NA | CASSLSGPGGAFF | TGTGCCAGCAGCTTGTCAGGACCCGGGGGAGCTTTCTTT
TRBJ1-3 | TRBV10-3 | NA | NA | CAISVLGSGNTIYF | TGTGCCATCAGTGTACTAGGCTCTGGAAACACCATATATTTT
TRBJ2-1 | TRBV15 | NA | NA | CATSREQGYDEQFF | TGTGCCACCAGCAGAGAACAGGGTTACGATGAGCAGTTCTTC
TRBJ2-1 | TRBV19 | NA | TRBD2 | CASSNTRREGLNEQFF | TGTGCCAGTAGTAACACCCGGCGGGAGGGTTTGAATGAGCAGTTCTTC
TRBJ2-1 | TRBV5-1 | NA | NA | CASSLGFNEQFF | TGCGCCAGCAGCTTGGGATTCAATGAGCAGTTCTTC
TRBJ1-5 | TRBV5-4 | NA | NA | CASSFGGNQPQHF | TGTGCCAGCAGCTTTGGGGGCAATCAGCCCCAGCATTTT
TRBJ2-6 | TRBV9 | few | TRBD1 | CASSALDGTAGANVLTF | TGTGCCAGCAGCGCCCTAGACGGGACAGCTGGGGCCAACGTCCTGACTTTC
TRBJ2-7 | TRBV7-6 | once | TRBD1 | CATRDRSLLEQYF | TGTGCCACCAGGGACAGGTCCCTCTTGGAGCAGTACTTC
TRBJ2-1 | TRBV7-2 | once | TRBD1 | CASSPGGVEQFF | TGTGCCAGCAGCCCAGGGGGCGTTGAGCAGTTCTTC
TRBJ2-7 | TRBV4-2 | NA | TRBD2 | CASSQVAATSGNEQYF | TGTGCCAGCAGCCAAGTAGCGGCCACTAGCGGGAACGAGCAGTACTTC
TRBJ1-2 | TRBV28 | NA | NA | CASLAGKDYGYTF | TGTGCCAGCCTTGCAGGGAAGGACTATGGCTACACCTTC
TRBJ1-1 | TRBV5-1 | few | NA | CASSLDRDTEAFF | TGCGCCAGCAGCTTGGACAGGGACACTGAAGCTTTCTTT
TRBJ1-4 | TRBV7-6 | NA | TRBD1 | CASSLGGTGTPNEKLFF | TGTGCCAGCAGCTTAGGGGGGACAGGGACCCCAAATGAAAAACTGTTTTTT
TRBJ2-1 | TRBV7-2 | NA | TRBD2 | CASSSGLAGIEQFF | TGTGCCAGCAGCTCCGGACTAGCGGGAATTGAGCAGTTCTTC
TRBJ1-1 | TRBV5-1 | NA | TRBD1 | CASSLAGTGAEAFF | TGCGCCAGCAGCTTGGCCGGGACAGGGGCTGAAGCTTTCTTT
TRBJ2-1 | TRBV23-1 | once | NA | CASTNYPGELYNEQFF | TGCGCCAGCACTAACTATCCGGGGGAGTTGTACAATGAGCAGTTCTTC
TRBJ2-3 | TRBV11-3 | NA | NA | CASSPGHSITDTQYF | TGTGCCAGCAGCCCGGGACATAGCATAACAGATACGCAGTATTTT
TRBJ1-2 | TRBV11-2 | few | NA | CASSPIRGYRLYGYTF | TGTGCCAGCAGCCCGATCCGCGGGTACAGACTCTATGGCTACACCTTC
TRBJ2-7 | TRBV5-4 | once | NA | CASSLSGVEQYF | TGCGCCAGCAGCTTGTCAGGGGTCGAGCAGTACTTC
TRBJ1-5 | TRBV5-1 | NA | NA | CASSPVAGNNQPQHF | TGCGCCAGCAGCCCCGTCGCGGGGAACAATCAGCCCCAGCATTTT
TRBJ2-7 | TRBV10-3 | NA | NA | CAISWDKGEQYF | TGTGCCATCAGTTGGGATAAGGGCGAGCAGTACTTC
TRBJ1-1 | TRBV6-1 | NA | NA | CASSQRNTEAFF | TGTGCCAGCAGTCAGCGGAACACTGAAGCTTTCTTT
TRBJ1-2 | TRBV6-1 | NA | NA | CATQSTRAYGYTF | TGTGCCACCCAATCAACACGAGCCTATGGCTACACCTTC
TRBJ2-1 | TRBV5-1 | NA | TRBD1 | CASSLGQGASNEQFF | TGCGCCAGCAGCTTGGGACAGGGGGCGAGCAATGAGCAGTTCTTC
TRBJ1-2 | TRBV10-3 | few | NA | CAISENYGYTF | TGTGCCATCTCCGAGAACTATGGCTACACCTTC
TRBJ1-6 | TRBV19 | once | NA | CASRRNNNSPLHF | TGTGCCAGTAGACGTAACAATAATTCACCCCTCCACTTT
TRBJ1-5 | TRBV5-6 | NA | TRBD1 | CASSLGRGLNQPQHF | TGTGCCAGCAGCTTGGGCAGGGGGCTCAATCAGCCCCAGCATTTT
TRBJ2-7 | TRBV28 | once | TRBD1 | CASSIRQGKYEQYF | TGTGCCAGCAGTATAAGACAGGGGAAGTACGAGCAGTACTTC
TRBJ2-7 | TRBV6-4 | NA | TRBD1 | CASSRSGTGEYEQYF | TGTGCCAGCAGTCGCTCCGGGACAGGGGAGTACGAGCAGTACTTC
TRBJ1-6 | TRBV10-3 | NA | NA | CAISRSEGSPLHF | TGTGCCATCAGTAGGTCGGAGGGTTCACCCCTCCACTTT
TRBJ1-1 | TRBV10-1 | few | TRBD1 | CASSQGENTEAFF | TGCGCCAGCAGCCAGGGGGAGAACACTGAAGCTTTCTTT
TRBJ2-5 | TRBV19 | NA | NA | CASSIGGGRETQYF | TGTGCCAGTAGTATTGGAGGGGGCCGGGAGACCCAGTACTTC
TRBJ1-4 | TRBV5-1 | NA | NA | CASSLDRAVNEKLFF | TGCGCCAGCAGCTTGGACAGGGCGGTTAATGAAAAACTGTTTTTT
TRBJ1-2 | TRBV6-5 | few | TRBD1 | CASRGGFSNRGGYTF | TGTGCCAGCAGAGGTGGCTTCTCTAACAGGGGAGGCTACACCTTC
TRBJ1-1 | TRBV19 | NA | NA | CASSGVLNTEAFF | TGTGCCAGTAGTGGGGTGCTGAACACTGAAGCTTTCTTT
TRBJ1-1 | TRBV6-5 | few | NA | CASSERRNTEAFF | TGTGCCAGCAGTGAGAGGCGGAACACTGAAGCTTTCTTT
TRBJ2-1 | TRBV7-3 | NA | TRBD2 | CASSSPGTSGNRLSYNEQFF | TGTGCCAGCAGCTCACCCGGGACTAGCGGGAACCGGCTGTCCTACAATGAGCAGTTCTTC
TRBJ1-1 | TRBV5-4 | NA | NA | CASSLEGVLTNTEAFF | TGTGCCAGCAGCCTCGAGGGAGTACTTACGAACACTGAAGCTTTCTTT
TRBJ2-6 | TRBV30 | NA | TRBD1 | CAWRGTGHSGANVLTF | TGTGCCTGGAGGGGGACAGGCCATTCTGGGGCCAACGTCCTGACTTTC
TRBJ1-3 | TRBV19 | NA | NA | CASSMGATPGNTIYF | TGTGCCAGTAGTATGGGCGCAACTCCTGGAAACACCATATATTTT
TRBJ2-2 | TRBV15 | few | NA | CATSRSLTGELFF | TGTGCCACCAGCAGATCCCTCACCGGGGAGCTGTTTTTT